This paragraph covers one T cell receptor beta chain sequence. The antigen remains undetermined. Assay used: immunoSEQ multiplex PCR; TCRdb lists only in-frame clones, some missing. The sample includes roughly 68,000 clones, under 96% of them seen just once. This sample was included in a study of cytomegalovirus exposure and HLA in healthy donors. Study at large: In a later analysis, it was reported that the 110 or so validation repertoires had been produced on the same platform as the roughly 700 repertoires belonging to the first cohort. Study-level results: Most TCR sequences were seen very rarely across donors, but some public TCRs occurred in many. Some TCR beta chains (around 160 of them) were listed as cytomegalovirus-associated.

This CDR3 spans 12 amino acids. The germline CDR1 and CDR2 sequences are MGHDK and SYGVNS. Trimming took off 5 bases at V and 3 bases at J, with 6 bases between the two ends. This clonotype was sampled from a woman under 30 in good health and CMV-seropositive. Specimen: PBMCs. The genes are TRBV25-1 and TRBJ2-3, with D possibly being TRBD1 (6 bases). This CDR3 reads CASSQGTDTQYF. DNA for the CDR3: TGTGCCAGCAGTCAGGGGACAGATACGCAGTATTTT. Full variable domain (outside the CDR3, taken from reference TRBV25-1 and TRBJ2-3): EADIYQTPRYLVIGTGKKITLECSQTMGHDKMYWYQQDPGMELHLIHYSYGVNSTEKGDLSSESTVSRIRTEHFPLTLESARPSHTSQYLCASSQGTDTQYFGPGTRLTVL.